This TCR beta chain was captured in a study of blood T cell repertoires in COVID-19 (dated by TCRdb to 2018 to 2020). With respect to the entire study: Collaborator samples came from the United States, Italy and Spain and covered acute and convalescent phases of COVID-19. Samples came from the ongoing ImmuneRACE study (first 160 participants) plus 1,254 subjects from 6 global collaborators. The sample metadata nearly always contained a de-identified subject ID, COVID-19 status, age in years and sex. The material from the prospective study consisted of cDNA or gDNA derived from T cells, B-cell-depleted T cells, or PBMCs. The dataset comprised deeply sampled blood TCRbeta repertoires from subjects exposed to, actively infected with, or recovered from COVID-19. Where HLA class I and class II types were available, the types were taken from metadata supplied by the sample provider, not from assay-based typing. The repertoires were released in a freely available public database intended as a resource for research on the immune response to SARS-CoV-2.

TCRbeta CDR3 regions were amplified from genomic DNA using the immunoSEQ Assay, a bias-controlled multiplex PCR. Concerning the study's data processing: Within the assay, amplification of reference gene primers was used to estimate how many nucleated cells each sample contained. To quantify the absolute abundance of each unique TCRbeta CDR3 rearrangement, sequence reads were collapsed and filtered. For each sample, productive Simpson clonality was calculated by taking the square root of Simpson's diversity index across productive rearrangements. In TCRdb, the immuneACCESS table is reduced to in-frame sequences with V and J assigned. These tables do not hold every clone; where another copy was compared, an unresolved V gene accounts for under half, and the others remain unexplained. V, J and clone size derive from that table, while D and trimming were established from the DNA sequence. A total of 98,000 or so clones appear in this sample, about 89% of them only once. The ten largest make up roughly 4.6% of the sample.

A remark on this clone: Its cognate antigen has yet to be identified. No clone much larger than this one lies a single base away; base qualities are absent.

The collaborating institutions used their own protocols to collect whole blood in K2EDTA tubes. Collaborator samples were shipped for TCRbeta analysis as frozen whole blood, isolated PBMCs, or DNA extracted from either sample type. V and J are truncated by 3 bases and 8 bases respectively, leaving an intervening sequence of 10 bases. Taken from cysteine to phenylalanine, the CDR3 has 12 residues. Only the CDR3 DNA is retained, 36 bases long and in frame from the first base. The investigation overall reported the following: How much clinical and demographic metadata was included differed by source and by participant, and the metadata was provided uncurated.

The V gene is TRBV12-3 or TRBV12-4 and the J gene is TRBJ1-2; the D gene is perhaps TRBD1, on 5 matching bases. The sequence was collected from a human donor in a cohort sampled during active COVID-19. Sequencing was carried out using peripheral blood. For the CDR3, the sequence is CASSFGSGGYTF. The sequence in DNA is TGTGCCAGCAGTTTCGGGTCAGGGGGCTACACCTTC.